A selection of T cell receptor beta chains follows, all from one sample in a study of blood T cell repertoires in COVID-19. Sequencing used immunoSEQ multiplex PCR; TCRdb keeps in-frame clones, though not all of them. The table lists approximately 90,000 clones, around 79% of them singletons. The sample taken for sequencing was peripheral blood. The receptors were sampled from a human donor in a cohort sampled during active COVID-19. Each CDR3 is given with its conserved first and last residue. The D gene is left open where the match is weak. Clone sizes are given selectively: once, few, many, or a class where the clone is expanded.

size: -
J: TRBJ2-1
V: TRBV18
D: TRBD2
DNA: TGTGCCAGCTCACCATTCGTCACTAGCGGGGTTTACAATGAGCAGTTCTTC
CDR3: CASSPFVTSGVYNEQFF

size: few
J: TRBJ2-7
V: TRBV5-5
D: -
DNA: TGTGCCAGCAGCTTGGTCGGCAGGGGATACGAGCAGTACTTC
CDR3: CASSLVGRGYEQYF

size: -
J: TRBJ2-5
V: TRBV5-6
D: -
DNA: TGTGCCAGCAGCTTGTCGGGGGATAGAGAGACCCAGTACTTC
CDR3: CASSLSGDRETQYF

size: -
J: TRBJ1-4
V: TRBV19
D: TRBD1
DNA: TGTGCCAGTAGTTCGACCAGGGGGCCGAGGAAACTGTTTTTT
CDR3: CASSSTRGPRKLFF

size: -
J: TRBJ1-3
V: TRBV5-4
D: -
DNA: TGTGCCAGCAGCAGAGGACAGTCTGGAAACACCATATATTTT
CDR3: CASSRGQSGNTIYF

size: -
J: TRBJ2-3
V: TRBV7-3
D: TRBD2
DNA: TGTGCCAGCAGCTTAGGACTAGCGGGAGGGTCGAATACGCAGTATTTT
CDR3: CASSLGLAGGSNTQYF

size: once
J: TRBJ1-3
V: TRBV7-8
D: -
DNA: TGTGCCAGCAGCCCCGGGACTCCGACTGGAAACACCATATATTTT
CDR3: CASSPGTPTGNTIYF

size: medium-sized
J: TRBJ1-6
V: TRBV4-3
D: TRBD1
DNA: TGCGCCAGCAGCCAAGGATATCAGGGGGGCCGCGTAGGTGGGAGTTCACCCCTCCACTTT
CDR3: CASSQGYQGGRVGGSSPLHF

size: -
J: TRBJ1-1
V: TRBV2
D: TRBD1
DNA: TGTGCCAGCAGTGAAGCACCCGGGACAGGGTCTGACGCTTTCTTT
CDR3: CASSEAPGTGSDAFF

size: -
J: TRBJ2-7
V: TRBV18
D: -
DNA: TGTGCCAGCTCACCAAAGAGCTCCTACGAGCAGTACTTC
CDR3: CASSPKSSYEQYF

size: -
J: TRBJ1-1
V: TRBV19
D: TRBD1
DNA: TGTGCCAGTAGACCGACAGGGGTCACTGAAGCTTTCTTT
CDR3: CASRPTGVTEAFF

size: -
J: TRBJ1-2
V: TRBV5-1
D: TRBD1
DNA: TGCGCCAGCAGCCAGGGACAGGGACAGGGCTACACCTTC
CDR3: CASSQGQGQGYTF

size: -
J: TRBJ2-2
V: TRBV5-1
D: -
DNA: TGCGCCAGCAGCTTGGGGGCCAGAACGAACACCGGGGAGCTGTTTTTT
CDR3: CASSLGARTNTGELFF

size: -
J: TRBJ1-5
V: TRBV3-1/TRBV3-2
D: -
DNA: TGTGCCAGCAGCCAAGACCCAGGGGTGAGCAATCAGCCCCAGCATTTT
CDR3: CASSQDPGVSNQPQHF

size: -
J: TRBJ2-7
V: TRBV4-2
D: TRBD2
DNA: TGTGCCAGCAGCCCAGTAGCGGGAGGAACGGGCTACGAGCAGTACTTC
CDR3: CASSPVAGGTGYEQYF